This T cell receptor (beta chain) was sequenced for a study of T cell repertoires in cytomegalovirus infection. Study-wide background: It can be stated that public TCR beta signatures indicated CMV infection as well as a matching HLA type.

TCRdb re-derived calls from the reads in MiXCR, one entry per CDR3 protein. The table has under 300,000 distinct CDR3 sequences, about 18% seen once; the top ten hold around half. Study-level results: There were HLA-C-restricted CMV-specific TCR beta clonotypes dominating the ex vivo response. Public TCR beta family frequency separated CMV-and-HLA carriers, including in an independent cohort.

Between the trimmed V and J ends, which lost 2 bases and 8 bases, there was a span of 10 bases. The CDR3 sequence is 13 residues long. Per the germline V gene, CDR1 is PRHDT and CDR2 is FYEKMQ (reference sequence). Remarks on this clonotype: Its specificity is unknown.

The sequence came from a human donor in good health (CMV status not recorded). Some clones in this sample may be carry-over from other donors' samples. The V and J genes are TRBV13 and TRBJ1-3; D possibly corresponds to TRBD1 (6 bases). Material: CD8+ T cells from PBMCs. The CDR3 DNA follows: TGTGCCAGCAGCTTATCAGGGGACGACACCATATATTTT. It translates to CASSLSGDDTIYF.